This TCR beta chain appears in the sequencing data of a study of blood T cell repertoires in COVID-19. Study information: Acute and convalescent COVID-19 specimens originated in the United States, Italy and Spain. The cDNA or gDNA used as material had been derived from T cells, B-cell-depleted T cells, or PBMCs.

The length of the CDR3 is 14 residues. V was trimmed by 2 bases and J by 2 bases, leaving 8 bases between them. The germline gives CDR1 SGHTA, CDR2 FQGTGA. Authors' analysis steps: Amplification of reference gene primers was used by the study to estimate nucleated cell counts. Only in-frame clones appear in the TCRdb table, and some are missing; sequencing was by immunoSEQ multiplex PCR. The V and J calls and clone size come from that table; D and trimming were worked out from the DNA. The sample gives some 140,000 clones, about 90% of which show up once; 0.55% is in the top ten. The sequence derives from a middle-aged man with acute or convalescent COVID-19. The sequenced sample consisted of peripheral blood. This chain joins TRBV7-3 and TRBJ2-3; no firm D call. The CDR3 here is CASSLFPYTDTQYF. The DNA for the CDR3 is TGTGCCAGCAGCTTATTTCCCTACACAGATACGCAGTATTTT.